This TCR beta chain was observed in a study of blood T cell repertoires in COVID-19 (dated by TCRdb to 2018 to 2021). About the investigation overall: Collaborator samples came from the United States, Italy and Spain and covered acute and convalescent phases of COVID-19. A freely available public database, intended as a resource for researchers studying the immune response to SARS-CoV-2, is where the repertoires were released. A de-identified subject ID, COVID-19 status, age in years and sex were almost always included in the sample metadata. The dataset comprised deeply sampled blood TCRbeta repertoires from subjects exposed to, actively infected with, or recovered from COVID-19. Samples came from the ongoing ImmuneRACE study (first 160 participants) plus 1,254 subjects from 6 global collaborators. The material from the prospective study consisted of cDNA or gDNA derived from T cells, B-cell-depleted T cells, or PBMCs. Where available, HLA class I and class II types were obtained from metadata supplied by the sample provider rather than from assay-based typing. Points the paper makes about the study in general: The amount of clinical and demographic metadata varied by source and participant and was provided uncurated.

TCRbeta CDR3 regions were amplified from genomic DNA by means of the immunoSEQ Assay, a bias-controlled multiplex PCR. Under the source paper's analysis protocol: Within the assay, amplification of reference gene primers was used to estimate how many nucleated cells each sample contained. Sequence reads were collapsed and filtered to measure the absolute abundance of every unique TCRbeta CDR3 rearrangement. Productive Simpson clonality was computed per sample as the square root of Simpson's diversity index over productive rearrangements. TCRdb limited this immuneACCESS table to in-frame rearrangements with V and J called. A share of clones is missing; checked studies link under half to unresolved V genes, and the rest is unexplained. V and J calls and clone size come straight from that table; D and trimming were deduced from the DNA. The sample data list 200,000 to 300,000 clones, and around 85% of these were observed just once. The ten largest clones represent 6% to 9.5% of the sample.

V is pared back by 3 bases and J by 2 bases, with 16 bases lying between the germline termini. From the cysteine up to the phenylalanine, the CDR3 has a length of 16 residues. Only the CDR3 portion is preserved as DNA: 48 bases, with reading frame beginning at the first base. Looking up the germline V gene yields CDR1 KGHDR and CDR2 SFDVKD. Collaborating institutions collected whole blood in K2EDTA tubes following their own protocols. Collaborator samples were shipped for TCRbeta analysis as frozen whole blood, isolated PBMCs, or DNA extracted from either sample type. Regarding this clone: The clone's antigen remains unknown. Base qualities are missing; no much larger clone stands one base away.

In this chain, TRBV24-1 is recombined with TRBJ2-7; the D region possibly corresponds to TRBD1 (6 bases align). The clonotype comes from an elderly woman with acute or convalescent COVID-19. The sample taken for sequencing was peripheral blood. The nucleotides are TGTGCCACCAGTGATAAGAGGGGGTCCTTAACCTACGAGCAGTACTTC. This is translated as CATSDKRGSLTYEQYF.